This T cell receptor (beta chain) was recovered during a study of blood T cell repertoires in COVID-19. Study-level background: The United States, Italy and Spain were the sources of the acute and convalescent COVID-19 samples. PBMCs, B-cell-depleted T cells, or T cells were the source of the cDNA or gDNA that made up the material.

Authors' processing steps: For nucleated cells, counts were estimated from reference gene primer amplification. The repertoire was sequenced with immunoSEQ multiplex PCR; TCRdb's copy has only in-frame clones and lacks some. That table furnishes V, J and clone size, whereas the DNA furnished D and trimming. The sample lists under 200,000 clones, almost 85% occurring once. This clone was counted a few times. The CDR3 has 13 residues. The germline V gene has CDR1 SNHLY and CDR2 FYNNEI. V shed 7 bases and J 5 bases; nucleotides not matched to a gene: 6. The chain uses TRBV2 and TRBJ2-5; 8 positions match TRBD2. Material for sequencing was peripheral blood. The clonotype comes from a man aged 35-49 years who had recovered from COVID-19. The CDR3 reads CASNERERETQYF. The CDR3 coding sequence is TGTGCCAGCAATGAGCGGGAGCGGGAGACCCAGTACTTC.